The 27 T cell receptor beta chains reported below all come from one sample, sequenced in a study of Ad26.COV2.S vaccination and SARS-CoV-2 variants. Assay used: immunoSEQ multiplex PCR; TCRdb lists only in-frame clones, some missing. The sample includes around 240,000 clones, roughly 90% of them seen just once. Treatment: 19 received Ad26.COV2.S at low or high dose, single or two shots; several received placebo; per-sample allocation not given. Samples analyzed were those drawn on day 63 after the first vaccine or placebo injection. This sample comprised peripheral blood, obtained in a trial of Ad26.COV2.S vaccine versus placebo. These receptors were obtained from a person aged 18-60 years who received the Ad26.COV2.S COVID-19 vaccine or a placebo.

The count of this clone is one. The genes are TRBV11-1 and TRBJ2-7, with D perhaps TRBD2 (5 bases). The V end lost 2 bases, the J end lost 1 base, and 6 bases lay between the germline ends. The CDR3 loop spans 13 amino acids. Germline-derived CDR1 and CDR2 are SGHAT and FQDESV (reference sequence). CDR3 coding DNA: TGTGCCAGCAGCTTATGGGAGTCCTACGAGCAGTACTTC. Protein: CASSLWESYEQYF.

This chain connects TRBV30 to TRBJ1-4; D not certain. Germline values: CDR1 GTSNPN, CDR2 SVGIG (reference sequence). There are 13 residues in the CDR3. Trimming cost V 4 bases and J 7 bases, with 13 bases left between them. The CDR3 region is CAWKGGSGEKLFF. The CDR3 nucleotides read TGTGCCTGGAAAGGAGGAAGTGGTGAAAAACTGTTTTTT.

The CDR3 nucleotides read TGTGCCAGCAGCTTAGCGTCTGAGAGGGCCACTGAAGCTTTCTTT. Encoded protein: CASSLASERATEAFF. J is TRBJ1-1 and V is TRBV7-2, with no clear D. This CDR3 contains 15 residues. Trimming shortened V by 0 bases and J by 4 bases, and 12 bases separated the two germline ends. Per germline, CDR1 SGHTA and CDR2 FQGNSA.

The chain links TRBV27 to TRBJ1-1; D gene unclear. Germline CDR1 MNHEY, CDR2 SMNVEV (reference sequence). Deletions cut 8 bases from V and 1 base from J, with 14 bases between. The CDR3 runs to 14 residues. The CDR3 coding sequence is TGTGCCAGCTGGACGGAATTACCGAACACTGAAGCTTTCTTT. Protein product: CASWTELPNTEAFF.

The chain combines TRBV5-6 with TRBJ1-5; D is undetermined. This CDR3 comprises 16 residues. Germline loops: CDR1 SGHDT, CDR2 YYEEEE. Trimming shortened V by 1 base and J by 0 bases, and 11 bases separated the two germline ends. DNA of the CDR3: TGTGCCAGCAGCTTGTCGGGCCAGGATAGCAATCAGCCCCAGCATTTT. Residues: CASSLSGQDSNQPQHF.

The rearrangement uses TRBV6-2 or TRBV6-3 and TRBJ2-3, with D possibly matching TRBD1 (6 bases). The CDR3 extends over 15 amino acids. Germline lookup yields CDR1 MNHEY and CDR2 SVGEGT. The ends were cut back, 0 bases at V and 1 base at J, with 8 bases in the middle. The CDR3 here is CASSYSGGRTDTQYF. Here the CDR3 DNA reads TGTGCCAGCAGTTACTCTGGGGGCCGCACAGATACGCAGTATTTT.

This chain connects TRBV11-2 to TRBJ2-5, with D unclear. This CDR3 has 16 residues. Deletions cut 4 bases from V and 5 bases from J, with 20 bases between. Germline CDR1 reads SGHAT; CDR2 reads FQNNGV. CDR3 bases: TGTGCCAGCAGCTCTAATGGTTACGGAGATGGGGAGACCCAGTACTTC. Its translation is CASSSNGYGDGETQYF. Variable domain in full (rest from reference TRBV11-2 and TRBJ2-5): EAGVAQSPRYKIIEKRQSVAFWCNPISGHATLYWYQQILGQGPKLLIQFQNNGVVDDSQLPKDRFSAERLKGVDSTLKIQPAKLEDSAVYLCASSSNGYGDGETQYFGPGTRLLVL.

J is TRBJ2-7 and V is TRBV5-6; 7 positions match TRBD2. The ends lost 6 bases at V and 2 bases at J; junction bases unmatched: 20. From germline, CDR1 is SGHDT and CDR2 YYEEEE. This CDR3 region has 18 residues. The CDR3 protein is CASNSPGLRTRATYEQYF. In nucleotides, the CDR3 is TGTGCCAGCAACTCACCGGGGCTCCGGACTAGGGCGACCTACGAGCAGTACTTC.

The chain uses TRBV10-2 and TRBJ1-1, with 7 bases matching TRBD1. Trimming took 2 bases from V and 2 from J; bases not matched to a gene: 2. Looked up from germline, CDR1 is WSHSY and CDR2 is SAAADI. The CDR3 runs to 14 residues. The CDR3 sequence: CASSEGTVNTEAFF. DNA for the CDR3: TGCGCCAGCAGTGAGGGGACAGTTAACACTGAAGCTTTCTTT.

The chain joins TRBV7-2 to TRBJ2-5, with 11 bases lining up with TRBD2. The CDR3 contains 17 residues. The V and J ends lost 4 bases and 5 bases, in that order; junction bases with no gene match: 12. Germline V gene lookup returns CDR1 SGHTA and CDR2 FQGNSA. The CDR3 DNA sequence: TGTGCCAGCAGCTCTAACGTCCCGGGACTAGCGGCGGAGACCCAGTACTTC. This sequence encodes CASSSNVPGLAAETQYF. Variable domain in full (rest from reference TRBV7-2 and TRBJ2-5): GAGVSQSPSNKVTEKGKDVELRCDPISGHTALYWYRQSLGQGLEFLIYFQGNSAPDKSGLPSDRFSAERTGGSVSTLTIQRTQQEDSAVYLCASSSNVPGLAAETQYFGPGTRLLVL.

This clone was observed a few times. The CDR3 sequence: CASSPRTEEGNTIYF. The CDR3, as DNA: TGTGCCAGCAGCCCCAGGACGGAGGAAGGAAACACCATATATTTT. This chain connects TRBV7-3 to TRBJ1-3; no clear D gene. The CDR3 is 15 residues long. Between the trimmed V and J ends, which lost 5 bases and 4 bases, there was a span of 15 bases. Per germline, CDR1 SGHTA and CDR2 FQGTGA.

The chain uses TRBV7-2 and TRBJ2-3; TRBD2 might be the D (6 bases). Germline CDR1 SGHTA, CDR2 FQGNSA. There are 16 residues in the CDR3. Deletions cut 1 base from V and 0 bases from J, with 11 bases between. The CDR3 loop is CASSLDSGTSTDTQYF. CDR3 bases: TGTGCCAGCAGCTTAGATAGCGGAACTAGCACAGATACGCAGTATTTT.

This chain uses TRBV7-2 with TRBJ2-3, with TRBD1 matching 8 bases. Trimming at V came to 5 bases and at J to 5 bases, leaving 15 bases not matched to a gene. CDR1 is SGHTA, CDR2 FQGNSA, per germline. The CDR3 totals 17 residues. This CDR3 reads CASSPGAGGISGDTQYF. For the CDR3, the DNA is TGTGCCAGCAGCCCCGGGGCAGGGGGCATCTCCGGAGATACGCAGTATTTT. The full variable domain, its missing parts supplied by reference TRBV7-2 and TRBJ2-3, is GAGVSQSPSNKVTEKGKDVELRCDPISGHTALYWYRQSLGQGLEFLIYFQGNSAPDKSGLPSDRFSAERTGGSVSTLTIQRTQQEDSAVYLCASSPGAGGISGDTQYFGPGTRLTVL.

This clone has more than one count but fewer than ten. The chain links TRBV6-5 to TRBJ2-7, with TRBD1 matching over 10 bases. Germline-derived CDR1 and CDR2 are MNHEY and SVGAGI. The CDR3 length is 14 residues. V trimming: 6 bases; J trimming: 4 bases; junction bases outside the gene matches: 6. DNA of the CDR3: TGTGCCAGCAGCCAAGACAGGGGGCGTTACGAGCAGTACTTC. Protein: CASSQDRGRYEQYF.

Points on this clone: One junction end does not reproduce the germline sequence, and a read error may be involved. The rearrangement uses TRBV7-7 and TRBJ1-3, with 8 bases matching TRBD1. The V gene's germline CDR1 is SSHAT and CDR2 FNYEAQ (reference sequence). The CDR3 has 16 amino acids. CDR3 in amino acids: CASSTGGPGTGNTIYF. CDR3 DNA sequence: TGTGCTAGCAGCACAGGGGGTCCAGGGACTGGAAACACCATATATTTT.

The rearrangement links TRBV5-1 to TRBJ2-1; TRBD2 matches at 8 bases. With 4 bases clipped from V and 2 bases from J, the junction kept 5 bases outside the gene matches. There are 15 residues in the CDR3. Germline V lookup: CDR1 SGHRS, CDR2 YFSETQ. CDR3 residues: CASSDSGTPYNEQFF. The DNA of the CDR3 is TGCGCCAGCAGCGATAGCGGGACCCCCTACAATGAGCAGTTCTTC.

The gene calls are TRBV7-8 and TRBJ2-7, with 7 bases aligning to TRBD2. Germline V CDR1 and CDR2: SGHVS, FQNEAQ. V shed 1 base and J 4 bases; nucleotides not matched to a gene: 4. There are 14 residues in the CDR3. The DNA for the CDR3 is TGTGCCAGCAGCTTAGAGCGGGGCGGGTACGAGCAGTACTTC. Encoded protein: CASSLERGGYEQYF.

The J gene is TRBJ2-1, the V gene TRBV18; TRBD2 agrees at 14 bases. This CDR3 has 16 residues. J was trimmed by 9 bases and V by 2 bases; bases with no gene match: 6. Germline V lookup: CDR1 KGHSH, CDR2 LQKENI. The CDR3, as DNA: TGTGCCAGCTCACCATTAGGGACTAGCGGGAGTGGTGAGCAGTTCTTC. This gives the protein CASSPLGTSGSGEQFF.

The genes are TRBV3-1 (or the pseudogene TRBV3-2) and TRBJ2-3; 9 positions match TRBD1. V shed 6 bases, J shed 2 bases, and the junction held 9 bases outside the gene matches. The CDR3 is made up of 16 amino acids. CDR1 is LGHDT and CDR2 is YNNKEL in the germline V gene (reference sequence). The CDR3 nucleotides are TGTGCCAGCAGATTGCGCGGGACAGGGATCACAGATACGCAGTATTTT. Protein product: CASRLRGTGITDTQYF.

The rearrangement uses TRBV20-1 and TRBJ2-5; the match to TRBD2 covers 7 bases. CDR3 length: 11 amino acids. V shed 6 bases, J shed 7 bases, and the junction held 5 bases outside the gene matches. Germline V gene sequence: CDR1 DFQATT, CDR2 SNEGSKA (reference sequence). The CDR3 bases are TGCAGTGCGGGGGGGTCAGCGACCCAGTACTTC. It specifies CSAGGSATQYF.

The chain uses TRBV11-2 and TRBJ1-4; D perhaps matches TRBD1 (5 bases). Trimming removed 4 bases at V and 7 bases at J, with 16 bases between. This CDR3 contains 15 residues. Germline V gene sequence: CDR1 SGHAT, CDR2 FQNNGV. The CDR3 here is CASSSGPGGTEKLFF. The CDR3 DNA reads TGTGCCAGCAGCTCGGGACCCGGGGGGACTGAAAAACTGTTTTTT.

The rearrangement links TRBV11-2 to TRBJ2-5; D possibly matches TRBD1 or TRBD2 (6 bases each). This CDR3 spans 15 amino acids. Trimming shortened V by 5 bases and J by 2 bases, and 15 bases separated the two germline ends. Germline values: CDR1 SGHAT, CDR2 FQNNGV. The CDR3 protein is CASSPDGGRQETQYF. For the CDR3, the DNA is TGTGCCAGCAGCCCAGATGGGGGGCGACAAGAGACCCAGTACTTC.

This sequence joins TRBV7-2 and TRBJ2-7, with D possibly being TRBD1 (5 bases). V lost 5 bases to trimming and J lost 5 bases, with 10 bases between them. The CDR3 length is 12 residues. Germline V gene data show CDR1 as SGHTA and CDR2 as FQGNSA. DNA of the CDR3: TGTGCCAGCAGCCCGCAGGGCCACGAGCAGTACTTC. As protein: CASSPQGHEQYF.

V usage is TRBV3-1 (or the pseudogene TRBV3-2) and J usage is TRBJ1-2, with no clear D. This CDR3 region has 15 residues. CDR1 and CDR2 (germline): LGHDT, YNNKEL (reference sequence). V was trimmed by 3 bases and J by 1 base, leaving 12 bases between them. CDR3 protein: CASSQSTVVNYGYTF. The CDR3 DNA is TGTGCCAGCAGCCAGTCAACAGTCGTTAACTATGGCTACACCTTC.

V is TRBV12-5 and J is TRBJ1-1; tentatively, D is TRBD1 (6 bases). The CDR3 loop spans 16 amino acids. Trimming stripped 2 bases from V and 1 base from J, with 14 bases between. Germline CDR1 reads LGHNT; CDR2 reads FRNRAP. The CDR3 protein is CASGLSRGQSNTEAFF. The CDR3 nucleotides read TGTGCTAGTGGTTTGTCACGAGGACAGTCGAACACTGAAGCTTTCTTT.

The V call is TRBV3-1 (or the pseudogene TRBV3-2), the J call TRBJ1-1; D perhaps matches TRBD1 (5 bases). The CDR3 totals 12 residues. Deletions cut 6 bases from V and 5 bases from J, with 10 bases between. Per germline, CDR1 LGHDT and CDR2 YNNKEL (reference sequence). The CDR3 is CASRTDGTEAFF. The CDR3, as DNA: TGTGCCAGCAGGACAGATGGGACTGAAGCTTTCTTT.

The chain employs TRBV7-6 and TRBJ2-5; TRBD2 aligns across 10 bases. V dropped 1 base and J dropped 0; count of bases not matched to a gene: 5. This CDR3 comprises 17 residues. Germline CDR1 SGHVS, CDR2 FNYEAQ. CDR3 residues: CASSLGGTSVNQETQYF. In DNA form, the CDR3 reads TGTGCCAGCAGCTTAGGCGGGACTAGCGTGAACCAAGAGACCCAGTACTTC.